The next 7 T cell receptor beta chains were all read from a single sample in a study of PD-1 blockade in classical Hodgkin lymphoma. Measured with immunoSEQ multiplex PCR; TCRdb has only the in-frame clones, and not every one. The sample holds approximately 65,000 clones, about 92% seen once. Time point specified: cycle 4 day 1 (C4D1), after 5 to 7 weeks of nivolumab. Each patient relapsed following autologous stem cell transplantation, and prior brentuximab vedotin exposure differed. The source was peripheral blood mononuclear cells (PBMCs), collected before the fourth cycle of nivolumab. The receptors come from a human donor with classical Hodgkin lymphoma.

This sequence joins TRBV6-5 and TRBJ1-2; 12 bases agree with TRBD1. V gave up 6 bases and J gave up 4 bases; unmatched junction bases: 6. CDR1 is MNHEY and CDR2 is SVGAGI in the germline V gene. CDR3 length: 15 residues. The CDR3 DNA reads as TGTGCCAGCAGGACCGGGACAGGGGGCGGCTATGGCTACACCTTC. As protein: CASRTGTGGGYGYTF.

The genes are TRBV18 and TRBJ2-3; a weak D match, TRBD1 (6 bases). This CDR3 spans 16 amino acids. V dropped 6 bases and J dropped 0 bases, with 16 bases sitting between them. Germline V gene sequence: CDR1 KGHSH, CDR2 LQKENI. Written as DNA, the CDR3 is TGTGCCAGCTCTCCTCTAGGGGGAGCTAGCACAGATACGCAGTATTTT. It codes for CASSPLGGASTDTQYF.

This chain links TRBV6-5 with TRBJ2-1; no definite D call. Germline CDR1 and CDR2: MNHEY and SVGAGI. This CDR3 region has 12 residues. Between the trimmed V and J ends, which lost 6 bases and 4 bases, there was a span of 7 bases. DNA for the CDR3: TGTGCCAGCAGGGACGCGTACAATGAGCAGTTCTTC. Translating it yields CASRDAYNEQFF.

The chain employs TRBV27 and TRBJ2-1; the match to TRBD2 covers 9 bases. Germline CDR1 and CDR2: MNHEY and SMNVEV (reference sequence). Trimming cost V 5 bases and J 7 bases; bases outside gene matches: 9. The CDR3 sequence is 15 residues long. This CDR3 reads CASSEPGLARNEQFF. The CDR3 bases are TGTGCCAGCAGTGAACCGGGACTAGCACGGAATGAGCAGTTCTTC.

The CDR3 region is CATLSLVGITEAFF. CDR3 DNA sequence: TGTGCCACCCTATCACTTGTGGGGATCACTGAAGCTTTCTTT. The chain couples TRBV6-1 to TRBJ1-1; no clear D. V was trimmed by 10 bases and J by 4 bases, leaving 19 bases between them. CDR3 length equals 14 residues. CDR1 is MNHNS and CDR2 is SASEGT in the germline V gene.

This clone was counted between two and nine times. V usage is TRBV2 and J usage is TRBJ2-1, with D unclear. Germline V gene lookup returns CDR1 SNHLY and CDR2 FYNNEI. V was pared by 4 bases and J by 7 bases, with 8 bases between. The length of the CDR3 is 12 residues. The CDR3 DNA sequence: TGTGCCAGCAGTGGTAGTAGAAATGAGCAGTTCTTC. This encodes CASSGSRNEQFF.

The CDR3 loop is CASSLGNGGVNQPQHF. The CDR3 nucleotides read TGTGCCAGCAGCTTGGGGAACGGGGGGGTAAATCAGCCCCAGCATTTT. The chain couples TRBV5-6 to TRBJ1-5; D perhaps matches TRBD1 (5 bases). Germline assignment: CDR1 SGHDT and CDR2 YYEEEE. The CDR3 runs 16 residues. Trimming left V 0 bases short and J 4 bases short, with 14 bases between.